This T cell receptor (beta chain) was recorded in a study of shared T cell receptors in the human thymus. Repertoires were generated with immunoSEQ multiplex PCR, while TCRdb's copy carries only in-frame clones and drops some. This sample has 700,000 to 750,000 clones, with around 85% found just once. Germline values: CDR1 MNHNS, CDR2 SASEGT. This CDR3 contains 15 residues. V gave up 5 bases and J gave up 2 bases, with 13 bases separating them. This sample was shared with a second study, whose subject was human thymus T cells. That paper notes: Related studies found that unrelated individuals share highly overlapping thymic repertoires.

This clonotype originated in a girl in the first two years of life with a congenital heart defect. The gene calls are TRBV6-1 and TRBJ1-3; D is uncertain. The sequenced sample was thymocytes. The CDR3 here is CASSFSVQAGNTIYF. The CDR3 DNA sequence: TGTGCCAGCAGTTTTTCTGTCCAGGCTGGAAACACCATATATTTT.